Listed below are T cell receptor beta chains from one sample, sequenced in a study of blood T cell repertoires in COVID-19. The protocol was immunoSEQ multiplex PCR, while the TCRdb copy is restricted to in-frame clones and leaves out a portion. The sample consists of about 90,000 clones, 80% to 95% of them appearing once. The sequencing input was peripheral blood. The receptors originated from a human donor with active COVID-19. The donor label of this sample is uncertain. The CDR3 runs from the conserved cysteine through the conserved F or W. A D gene is named only where the DNA matches it firmly. Some rows have no size entry. The others give once, few or many, or a class for an expanded clone.

d_gene: TRBD1; j_gene: TRBJ1-2; abundance: -; v_gene: TRBV6-1; CDR3aa: CASSELQGAYGYTF; CDR3nt: TGTGCCAGCAGTGAATTGCAGGGGGCCTATGGCTACACCTTC
d_gene: -; j_gene: TRBJ2-1; abundance: -; v_gene: TRBV29-1; CDR3aa: CSVWAYNEQFF; CDR3nt: TGCAGCGTTTGGGCGTACAATGAGCAGTTCTTC
d_gene: -; j_gene: TRBJ1-3; abundance: -; v_gene: TRBV4-1; CDR3aa: CASRSTGISGNTIYF; CDR3nt: TGCGCCAGCAGATCCACAGGGATCTCTGGAAACACCATATATTTT
d_gene: TRBD1; j_gene: TRBJ2-3; abundance: -; v_gene: TRBV13; CDR3aa: CASSSTGEKSTDTQYF; CDR3nt: TGTGCCAGCAGCTCGACAGGGGAAAAGAGCACAGATACGCAGTATTTT
d_gene: -; j_gene: TRBJ2-1; abundance: -; v_gene: TRBV7-9; CDR3aa: CASSLATNLSPNEQFF; CDR3nt: TGTGCCAGCAGCTTAGCAACCAACTTGTCGCCCAATGAGCAGTTCTTC
d_gene: -; j_gene: TRBJ1-5; abundance: -; v_gene: TRBV28; CDR3aa: CASSLQGRNQPQHF; CDR3nt: TGTGCCAGCAGTCTGCAGGGTCGCAATCAGCCCCAGCATTTT
d_gene: TRBD2; j_gene: TRBJ2-2; abundance: -; v_gene: TRBV28; CDR3aa: CASSLRLTGGHTGELFF; CDR3nt: TGTGCCAGCAGTTTACGGTTAACGGGGGGGCACACCGGGGAGCTGTTTTTT
d_gene: TRBD1; j_gene: TRBJ2-3; abundance: -; v_gene: TRBV3-1/TRBV3-2; CDR3aa: CASSQDGTGGDTQYF; CDR3nt: TGTGCCAGCAGCCAAGACGGGACAGGGGGGGATACGCAGTATTTT
d_gene: TRBD1; j_gene: TRBJ1-1; abundance: -; v_gene: TRBV19; CDR3aa: CASSIRTGTNTEAFF; CDR3nt: TGTGCCAGTAGTATCAGGACAGGGACGAACACTGAAGCTTTCTTT
d_gene: TRBD1; j_gene: TRBJ1-3; abundance: -; v_gene: TRBV5-1; CDR3aa: CASSPTLLTGGTGNTIYF; CDR3nt: TGCGCCAGCAGCCCCACCTTACTAACAGGGGGCACTGGAAACACCATATATTTT
d_gene: -; j_gene: TRBJ1-1; abundance: -; v_gene: TRBV5-1; CDR3aa: CASSLEEDTEAFF; CDR3nt: TGCGCCAGCAGCCTGGAGGAGGACACTGAAGCTTTCTTT
d_gene: TRBD1; j_gene: TRBJ2-7; abundance: -; v_gene: TRBV5-5; CDR3aa: CASSSQGIDEQYF; CDR3nt: TGTGCCAGCAGCTCACAGGGGATCGACGAGCAGTACTTC
d_gene: -; j_gene: TRBJ2-1; abundance: -; v_gene: TRBV7-3; CDR3aa: CASSLDSSSYNEQFF; CDR3nt: TGTGCCAGCAGCCTCGACAGCAGCTCCTACAATGAGCAGTTCTTC
d_gene: -; j_gene: TRBJ2-3; abundance: once; v_gene: TRBV10-3; CDR3aa: CAISESGPPSTDTQYF; CDR3nt: TGTGCCATCAGTGAGTCGGGCCCACCTAGCACAGATACGCAGTATTTT
d_gene: TRBD2; j_gene: TRBJ2-1; abundance: -; v_gene: TRBV3-1/TRBV3-2; CDR3aa: CASSQRLAGDYNEQFF; CDR3nt: TGTGCCAGCAGCCAGCGACTAGCGGGGGACTACAATGAGCAGTTCTTC
d_gene: -; j_gene: TRBJ2-7; abundance: -; v_gene: TRBV28; CDR3aa: CASSPPDGTYEQYF; CDR3nt: TGTGCCAGCAGTCCACCGGACGGGACCTACGAGCAGTACTTC
d_gene: TRBD2; j_gene: TRBJ2-1; abundance: -; v_gene: TRBV7-3; CDR3aa: CASSLNRTRNYNEQFF; CDR3nt: TGTGCCAGCAGCCTAAACCGGACTAGAAACTACAATGAGCAGTTCTTC
d_gene: -; j_gene: TRBJ1-5; abundance: -; v_gene: TRBV18; CDR3aa: CASSPRREGWGNQPQHF; CDR3nt: TGTGCCAGCTCACCACGCCGCGAGGGCTGGGGCAATCAGCCCCAGCATTTT
d_gene: -; j_gene: TRBJ2-7; abundance: -; v_gene: TRBV21-1; CDR3aa: CASSTGDTLPYEQYF; CDR3nt: TGTGCCAGCAGCACAGGGGACACCCTCCCCTACGAGCAGTACTTC